The next 12 T cell receptor beta chains were all read from a single sample in a study of blood T cell repertoires in COVID-19. TCRdb keeps only in-frame clones here, not all; method: immunoSEQ multiplex PCR. The data show 170,000 or so clones, about four fifths seen once. Material: peripheral blood. The receptors derive from a man aged 65 to 79 with active or convalescent COVID-19.

The rearrangement uses TRBV6-6 and TRBJ1-5; D is perhaps TRBD1 (6 bases). Germline loops: CDR1 MNHNY, CDR2 SVGAGI (reference sequence). The CDR3 has 15 residues. The germline V and J ends were trimmed by 2 bases and 1 base, with 9 bases remaining between them. The CDR3 DNA follows: TGTGCCAGCAGTTACGGGCAGGGGAGCAATCAGCCCCAGCATTTT. As protein: CASSYGQGSNQPQHF.

The rearrangement joins TRBV5-1 to TRBJ2-1; D is ambiguous. Germline V gene lookup returns CDR1 SGHRS and CDR2 YFSETQ. The CDR3 extends over 11 amino acids. V was shortened by 4 bases and J by 5 bases, with 4 bases between the two germline ends. For the CDR3, the DNA is TGCGCCAGCAGCGCGAACAATGAGCAGTTCTTC. It encodes CASSANNEQFF. The variable domain in full, with the rest retrieved from reference TRBV5-1 and TRBJ2-1, is KAGVTQTPRYLIKTRGQQVTLSCSPISGHRSVSWYQQTPGQGLQFLFEYFSETQRNKGNFPGRFSGRQFSNSRSEMNVSTLELGDSALYLCASSANNEQFFGPGTRLTVL.

The genes are TRBV30 and TRBJ2-3; possible D gene TRBD1, 5 bases. The germline V gene has CDR1 GTSNPN and CDR2 SVGIG (reference sequence). Trimming took off 5 bases at V and 0 bases at J, with 15 bases between the two ends. The CDR3 runs to 15 residues. CDR3 sequence: CAWLFLDMSTDTQYF. In DNA, the CDR3 is TGTGCCTGGCTCTTCCTGGACATGAGCACAGATACGCAGTATTTT.

V gene TRBV2 combines with J gene TRBJ1-4; TRBD1 matches at 8 bases. This CDR3 has 12 amino acids. V lost 11 bases, J lost 8 bases, and 7 bases stayed unmatched. Germline CDR1 and CDR2: SNHLY and FYNNEI. In DNA form, the CDR3 reads TGTGCCTTTCAGGGGGCAAGGGAAAAACTGTTTTTT. It translates to CAFQGAREKLFF. The full variable domain, completed using reference TRBV2 and TRBJ1-4, is EPEVTQTPSHQVTQMGQEVILRCVPISNHLYFYWYRQILGQKVEFLVSFYNNEISEKSEIFDDQFSVERPDGSNFTLKIRSTKLEDSAMYFCAFQGAREKLFFGSGTQLSVL.

V is TRBV30 and J is TRBJ1-3, with D hard to call. Trimming stripped 5 bases from V and 3 bases from J, with 8 bases between. Germline V CDR1 and CDR2: GTSNPN, SVGIG (reference sequence). The CDR3 loop spans 12 amino acids. The CDR3 DNA follows: TGTGCCTGGGGATCATTTGGAAACACCATATATTTT. Amino acid sequence: CAWGSFGNTIYF.

The rearrangement uses TRBV4-2 and TRBJ2-1; D unclear. V lost 0 bases, J lost 7 bases, and 4 bases lay in between. This CDR3 is 12 amino acids long. Germline V CDR1 and CDR2: LGHNA, YNFKEQ. CDR3 DNA sequence: TGTGCCAGCAGCCAAGAACAGAATGAGCAGTTCTTC. Translating it yields CASSQEQNEQFF.

The chain uses TRBV28 and TRBJ1-1; D might be TRBD1 (6 bases). CDR3 length: 17 residues. Germline V gene sequence: CDR1 MDHEN, CDR2 SYDVKM. V was trimmed by 2 bases and J by 4 bases, leaving 20 bases between them. CDR3 bases: TGTGCCAGCAGTTTAACCCAAAGCAGGGGCTTCAGCACTGAAGCTTTCTTT. It is translated as CASSLTQSRGFSTEAFF.

The chain joins TRBV5-1 to TRBJ2-1, with TRBD2 matching over 14 bases. CDR1 SGHRS and CDR2 YFSETQ come from the germline V gene. V was clipped by 2 bases and J by 2 bases; unmatched bases: 3. The CDR3 length is 17 residues. The CDR3 loop is CASSFGTSGSPYNEQFF. CDR3 sequence (DNA): TGCGCCAGCAGCTTCGGGACTAGCGGGAGCCCCTACAATGAGCAGTTCTTC.

This chain links TRBV4-2 with TRBJ2-5; possibly TRBD2 for D (5 bases). This CDR3 contains 12 residues. The germline CDR1 and CDR2 sequences are LGHNA and YNFKEQ. V was trimmed by 5 bases and J by 7 bases, leaving 11 bases between them. The CDR3 spells CASSVSGTTQYF. CDR3 bases: TGTGCCAGCAGCGTAAGCGGCACGACCCAGTACTTC.

The J gene is TRBJ1-1, the V gene TRBV6-1; D is possibly TRBD1 (6 bases). The CDR3 contains 14 residues. Per the germline V gene, CDR1 is MNHNS and CDR2 is SASEGT. With 3 bases removed from V and 6 bases from J, the gap between germline ends came to 14 bases. CDR3 nucleotides: TGTGCCAGCAGTGAGACAGGAGTTCAAGCTGAAGCTTTCTTT. Encoded protein: CASSETGVQAEAFF.

This clone was recorded a few times. The rearrangement uses TRBV7-2 and TRBJ1-1, with D possibly being TRBD1 (6 bases). The CDR3 consists of 14 residues. Trimming removed 4 bases at V and 9 bases at J, with 18 bases between. Per germline, CDR1 SGHTA and CDR2 FQGNSA. As DNA, the CDR3 is TGTGCCAGCAGCTATGTCCGGACAGCTTTAAAAGCTTTCTTT. This sequence encodes CASSYVRTALKAFF.

The J gene is TRBJ2-3, the V gene TRBV5-5, with 12 bases aligning to TRBD2. The CDR3 is 16 residues long. Losses at the gene ends were 4 bases for V and 8 bases for J; bases not matched to a gene: 11. Germline loops: CDR1 SGHKS, CDR2 YYEKEE (reference sequence). The CDR3 coding sequence is TGTGCCAGCAGCGTGAACCGACTAGCGGGAGCCGGTACGCAGTATTTT. Translating gives CASSVNRLAGAGTQYF.